The next 26 T cell receptor beta chains were all read from a single sample in a study of T cell responses to AZD1222 COVID-19 vaccine. TCRdb keeps only in-frame clones here, not all; method: immunoSEQ multiplex PCR. There are 150,000 or so clones in the sample; around 89% occur only once, and 3% to 4% lies in the top ten. This specimen was peripheral blood, taken on day 0 of MenACWY control vaccination. The receptors here all came from an adult in good health.

This clone was picked up many times. The rearrangement uses TRBV30 and TRBJ1-2; D not resolved. The CDR3 has 14 amino acids. Germline V gives CDR1 GTSNPN, CDR2 SVGIG (reference sequence). V was cut by 0 bases and J by 2 bases, with 10 bases left in between. The CDR3 bases are TGTGCCTGGAGTGTACGAGGGAAGAACTATGGCTACACCTTC. Translation: CAWSVRGKNYGYTF.

Worth noting for this clone: Other DNA sequences within the sample encode an identical CDR3. V gene TRBV28 combines with J gene TRBJ2-7; D remains ambiguous. V lost 2 bases to trimming and J lost 1 base, with 3 bases between them. Germline CDR1 MDHEN, CDR2 SYDVKM. The CDR3 has 12 amino acids. The CDR3 here is CASSLGSYEQYF. DNA of the CDR3: TGTGCCAGCAGTTTAGGATCCTACGAGCAGTACTTC.

The chain uses TRBV21-1 and TRBJ2-5; the DNA was not used to check the table's D call, TRBD2. TRBV21-1 is listed as a pseudogene. The CDR3 is 13 amino acids. The CDR3 DNA reads as TGTGCCAGCCCGGGAGAGGGCCAAGAGACCCAGTACTTC. It is translated as CASPGEGQETQYF.

This chain connects TRBV6-2 or TRBV6-3 to TRBJ2-7; TRBD1 might be the D (6 bases). The germline gives CDR1 MNHEY, CDR2 SVGEGT. V lost 5 bases, J lost 4 bases, and 21 bases lay in between. The CDR3 contains 16 residues. CDR3 DNA sequence: TGTGCCAGCAGTGACCTGGGGACAACCGACGGTTACGAGCAGTACTTC. As protein: CASSDLGTTDGYEQYF.

The gene calls are TRBV6-1 and TRBJ2-1, with 12 bases matching TRBD2. The germline V gene has CDR1 MNHNS and CDR2 SASEGT. Trimming took 1 base from V and 9 from J; bases not matched to a gene: 4. The CDR3 is 15 amino acids. CDR3 sequence reads: CASSEGTSGNGEQFF. CDR3 sequence (DNA): TGTGCCAGCAGTGAAGGGACTAGCGGGAATGGTGAGCAGTTCTTC.

CDR3: CASGLVLQGIGELFF. CDR3 coding DNA: TGTGCTAGTGGTTTGGTACTCCAGGGGATCGGGGAGCTGTTTTTT. This chain uses TRBV12-5 with TRBJ2-2; tentatively, D is TRBD1 (6 bases). The V gene lost 0 bases and the J gene lost 7 bases, with 12 bases spanning the gap. The germline V gene encodes CDR1 LGHNT and CDR2 FRNRAP. The CDR3 covers 15 residues.

The chain combines TRBV7-2 with TRBJ1-2; 7 bases are shared with TRBD1. The CDR3 contains 13 residues. Trimming took 5 bases from V and 8 from J; bases not matched to a gene: 8. Germline-derived CDR1 and CDR2 are SGHTA and FQGNSA. The CDR3 is CASSIRQGGGYTF. DNA of the CDR3: TGTGCCAGCAGCATACGACAGGGAGGCGGCTACACCTTC.

V is TRBV10-3 and J is TRBJ2-7; TRBD2 is a possible D gene (5 bases). V was pared by 3 bases and J by 3 bases, with 15 bases between. The CDR3 spans 15 residues. CDR1 and CDR2 from the germline V gene are ENHRY and SYGVKD. The CDR3: CAISEIRTGYYEQYF. Here the CDR3 DNA reads TGTGCCATCAGTGAAATCAGGACGGGGTACTACGAGCAGTACTTC.

The chain's CDR3 is CASSSQLATNEKLFF. The CDR3 DNA reads as TGTGCCAGCAGCTCGCAGCTTGCAACTAATGAAAAACTGTTTTTT. This chain uses TRBV7-9 with TRBJ1-4; D unclear. Germline CDR1 is SEHNR and CDR2 is FQNEAQ (reference sequence). CDR3 length equals 15 residues. V was clipped by 4 bases and J by 0 bases, with 9 bases between them.

This clone was detected only once. The chain combines TRBV5-6 with TRBJ2-7; TRBD2 might be the D (6 bases). Trimming cost V 4 bases and J 0 bases, with 11 bases left between them. The length of the CDR3 is 14 residues. Germline-derived CDR1 and CDR2 are SGHDT and YYEEEE. This chain's CDR3 is CASSPGDSSYEQYF. CDR3 coding DNA: TGTGCCAGCAGCCCCGGGGACTCCTCCTACGAGCAGTACTTC.

This clone occurred a few times. V usage is TRBV27 and J usage is TRBJ2-7; the match to TRBD2 covers 8 bases. The CDR3 sequence is 16 residues long. Unmatched junction bases numbered 11, after V lost 5 bases and J lost 2 bases. Germline CDR1 MNHEY, CDR2 SMNVEV (reference sequence). The CDR3 nucleotides read TGTGCCAGCAGTCCCACCGTCGGTAGCGGGACCTACGAGCAGTACTTC. As protein: CASSPTVGSGTYEQYF.

J is TRBJ1-2 and V is TRBV28; tentatively, D is TRBD1 (5 bases). The CDR3 extends over 13 amino acids. V lost 5 bases, J lost 8 bases, and 15 bases lay in between. Germline CDR1 and CDR2: MDHEN and SYDVKM. The CDR3 coding sequence is TGTGCCAGCAGTCTCCGGGCAGGGAGAGGCTACACCTTC. Its protein is CASSLRAGRGYTF.

The CDR3: CASSQEAGSAEAFF. The DNA for the CDR3 is TGTGCCAGCAGCCAAGAGGCTGGTTCAGCTGAAGCTTTCTTT. The rearrangement joins TRBV4-2 to TRBJ1-1; unclear D gene. Germline loops: CDR1 LGHNA, CDR2 YNFKEQ. The CDR3 covers 14 residues. Deletions cut 0 bases from V and 6 bases from J, with 11 bases between.

The chain employs TRBV18 and TRBJ1-6; D is unclear. V lost 3 bases and J 13 bases, leaving 13 bases between the germline ends. The CDR3 totals 13 residues. Germline CDR1 reads KGHSH; CDR2 reads LQKENI. The CDR3 region is CASSPPGSVPLHF. The CDR3 DNA follows: TGTGCCAGCTCACCCCCGGGGTCAGTTCCCCTCCACTTT.

The chain employs TRBV18 and TRBJ1-5, with TRBD1 as a possible D gene (5 bases). Germline V gene data show CDR1 as KGHSH and CDR2 as LQKENI. The CDR3 runs to 15 residues. Deletions cut 5 bases from V and 4 bases from J, with 15 bases between. CDR3 sequence reads: CASSVFGQNNQPQHF. Here the CDR3 DNA reads TGTGCCAGCTCAGTATTTGGACAAAATAATCAGCCCCAGCATTTT.

The chain is built from TRBV9 and TRBJ1-1; no clear D gene. CDR1 and CDR2 from the germline V gene are SGDLS and YYNGEE. Trimming took off 4 bases at V and 1 base at J, with 8 bases between the two ends. The CDR3 length is 13 residues. CDR3 in amino acids: CASSPRPNTEAFF. The DNA of the CDR3 is TGTGCCAGCAGCCCCAGACCGAACACTGAAGCTTTCTTT. Drawing the rest from reference TRBV9 and TRBJ1-1, the complete variable domain is DSGVTQTPKHLITATGQRVTLRCSPRSGDLSVYWYQQSLDQGLQFLIQYYNGEERAKGNILERFSAQQFPDLHSELNLSSLELGDSALYFCASSPRPNTEAFFGQGTRLTVV.

V usage is TRBV27 and J usage is TRBJ2-3; the match to TRBD1 covers 9 bases. V was clipped by 6 bases and J by 4 bases; unmatched bases: 20. The CDR3 consists of 19 residues. CDR1 is MNHEY, CDR2 SMNVEV, per germline (reference sequence). The CDR3 reads CASSTLFSLQGAMPDTQYF. CDR3 nucleotides: TGTGCCAGCAGCACCCTTTTTTCCTTACAGGGGGCCATGCCAGATACGCAGTATTTT.

The rearrangement uses TRBV7-8 and TRBJ1-1, with D uncertain. Germline CDR1 reads SGHVS; CDR2 reads FQNEAQ. V lost 1 base, J lost 6 bases, and 15 bases lay in between. CDR3 length equals 15 residues. The CDR3 region is CASSLVPPPSAEAFF. For the CDR3, the DNA is TGTGCCAGCAGCTTAGTACCCCCGCCGAGCGCTGAAGCTTTCTTT.

CDR3 loop: CASSLGGAWETQYF. CDR3 bases: TGTGCCAGCAGCTTAGGAGGCGCTTGGGAGACCCAGTACTTC. The J gene is TRBJ2-5, the V gene TRBV7-9; D is ambiguous. Deletions cut 1 base from V and 5 bases from J, with 11 bases between. Germline CDR1 and CDR2: SEHNR and FQNEAQ (reference sequence). This CDR3 has 14 residues.

This clone came up many times. This rearrangement joins TRBV25-1 to TRBJ2-7; 8 bases line up with TRBD2. The germline V gene encodes CDR1 MGHDK and CDR2 SYGVNS. V shed 0 bases, J shed 7 bases, and the junction held 11 bases outside the gene matches. The CDR3 is 16 residues long. The CDR3 spells CASSEYRGGSTWEQYF. The CDR3 region has the DNA TGTGCCAGCAGTGAATATCGGGGGGGCTCGACTTGGGAGCAGTACTTC.

The chain carries TRBV5-1 and TRBJ1-4, with 8 bases aligning to TRBD1. The J segment lost 7 bases and the V segment lost 2 bases, leaving 4 bases of the junction unmatched. CDR1 and CDR2 (germline): SGHRS, YFSETQ. This CDR3 is 14 amino acids long. The CDR3: CASSFQGAGEKLFF. For the CDR3, the DNA is TGCGCCAGCAGCTTCCAGGGGGCGGGTGAAAAACTGTTTTTT.

This chain joins TRBV7-2 and TRBJ1-4, with unresolved D. V lost 8 bases and J 5 bases, leaving 12 bases between the germline ends. CDR1 is SGHTA, CDR2 FQGNSA, per germline. This CDR3 comprises 13 residues. The CDR3 loop is CASGVFLNEKLFF. The CDR3 DNA is TGTGCCAGCGGGGTCTTTCTAAATGAAAAACTGTTTTTT.

This clone was recorded a few times. J is TRBJ1-3 and V is TRBV28; perhaps TRBD1 as D (6 bases). Germline CDR1 MDHEN, CDR2 SYDVKM. Trimming took 6 bases from V and 4 from J, leaving 13 bases between them. This CDR3 has 14 amino acids. The CDR3 DNA reads as TGTGCCAGCAGCGTCCGGGACATAGGAAACACCATATATTTT. Its protein is CASSVRDIGNTIYF.

V usage is TRBV6-1 and J usage is TRBJ1-3; TRBD1 matches 7 bases. The germline gives CDR1 MNHNS, CDR2 SASEGT. J lost 6 bases, V lost 4 bases, and 12 bases had no gene match. The CDR3 length is 16 residues. CDR3 sequence reads: CASSGRQGFSLNTIYF. CDR3 bases: TGTGCCAGCAGTGGCAGACAGGGCTTTTCCTTAAACACCATATATTTT.

The chain employs TRBV5-1 and TRBJ1-1, with D hard to call. This CDR3 contains 12 residues. Germline CDR1 is SGHRS and CDR2 is YFSETQ. V lost 0 bases and J lost 5, with 5 bases in between. Here the CDR3 DNA reads TGCGCCAGCAGCTTGGGGAGGACTGAAGCTTTCTTT. It translates to CASSLGRTEAFF.

The V call is TRBV7-2, the J call TRBJ1-1, with D possibly being TRBD1 (5 bases). Trimming stripped 4 bases from V and 2 bases from J, with 17 bases between. The CDR3 totals 16 residues. Per the germline V gene, CDR1 is SGHTA and CDR2 is FQGNSA. The CDR3 bases are TGTGCCAGCAGCTCCCGTAGAGGGGCACCTAACACTGAAGCTTTCTTT. It specifies CASSSRRGAPNTEAFF.